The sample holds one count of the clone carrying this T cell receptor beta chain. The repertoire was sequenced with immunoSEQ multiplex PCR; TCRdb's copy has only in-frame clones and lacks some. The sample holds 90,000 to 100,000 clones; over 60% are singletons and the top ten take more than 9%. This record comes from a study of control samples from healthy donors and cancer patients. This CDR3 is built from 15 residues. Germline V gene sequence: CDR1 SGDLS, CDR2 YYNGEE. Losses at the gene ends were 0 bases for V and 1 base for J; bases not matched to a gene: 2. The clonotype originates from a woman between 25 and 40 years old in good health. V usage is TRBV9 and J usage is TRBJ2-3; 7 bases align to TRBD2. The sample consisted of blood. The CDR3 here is CASSVVAGGTDTQYF. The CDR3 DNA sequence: TGTGCCAGCAGCGTAGTTGCGGGGGGCACAGATACGCAGTATTTT.